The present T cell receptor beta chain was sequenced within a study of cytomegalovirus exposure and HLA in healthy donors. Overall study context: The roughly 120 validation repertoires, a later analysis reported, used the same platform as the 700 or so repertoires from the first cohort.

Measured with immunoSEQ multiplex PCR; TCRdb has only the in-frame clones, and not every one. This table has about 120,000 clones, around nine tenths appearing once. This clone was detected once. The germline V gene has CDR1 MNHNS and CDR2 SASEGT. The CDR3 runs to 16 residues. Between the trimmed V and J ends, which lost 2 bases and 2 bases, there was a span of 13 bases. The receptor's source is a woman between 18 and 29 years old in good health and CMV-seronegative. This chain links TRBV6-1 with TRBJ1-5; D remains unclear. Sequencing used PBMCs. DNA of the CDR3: TGTGCCAGCAGTGAAATGGGTTTAGAGGGCAATCAGCCCCAGCATTTT. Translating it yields CASSEMGLEGNQPQHF.